These 22 T cell receptor beta chains share one sample of origin, sequenced in a study of monozygotic twins with inflammatory bowel disease. After re-calling the 5' RACE reads, TCRdb lists one entry per CDR3 protein, DNA absent. The listing contains roughly 150,000 distinct CDR3 sequences. Sample: blood. Every receptor here comes from a human donor with ulcerative colitis or Crohn's disease, or a healthy co-twin of an affected twin (not recorded which).

The chain is built from TRBV4-2 and TRBJ1-4. The CDR3 consists of 17 residues. Germline V CDR1 and CDR2: LGHNA, YNFKEQ. The CDR3 spells CASSKEAPASTNEKLFF.

The chain uses TRBV7-6 and TRBJ1-5; the TCRdb D gene call, TRBD1, has no DNA to confirm it. The CDR3 covers 14 residues. Germline-derived CDR1 and CDR2 are SGHVS and FNYEAQ. The CDR3 sequence: CASSSQGANQPQHF.

The rearrangement joins TRBV24-1 to TRBJ2-1; TCRdb gives TRBD1 as the D gene, but with no DNA this cannot be confirmed. Germline values: CDR1 KGHDR, CDR2 SFDVKD. This CDR3 spans 17 amino acids. CDR3 sequence: CATSDLRLASPYNEQFF.

The V call is TRBV11-3, the J call TRBJ2-2. The CDR3 length is 13 residues. Germline values: CDR1 SGHNT, CDR2 YENEEA. The CDR3 protein is CASSSSGTGELFF.

V is TRBV7-3 and J is TRBJ2-3; the TCRdb D gene call, TRBD2, has no DNA to confirm it. This CDR3 comprises 16 residues. Germline CDR1 and CDR2: SGHTA and FQGTGA. CDR3 protein: CASRSRLAGYMDTQYF.

The chain joins TRBV24-1 to TRBJ2-2; TCRdb's assignment of TRBD1 cannot be checked, as there is no DNA. Per germline, CDR1 KGHDR and CDR2 SFDVKD. This CDR3 has 15 amino acids. The chain's CDR3 is CATRGGTTLTGELFF.

The chain links TRBV7-9 to TRBJ2-5. Germline lookup yields CDR1 SEHNR and CDR2 FQNEAQ (reference sequence). The CDR3 extends over 17 amino acids. The CDR3 sequence is CASSLAGVGALQETQYF.

The rearrangement links TRBV7-7 to TRBJ2-3. The CDR3 runs 15 residues. Germline CDR1 and CDR2: SSHAT and FNYEAQ (reference sequence). The CDR3 loop reads CASSFRDGRTDTQYF.

J is TRBJ2-7 and V is TRBV20-1; as DNA is missing, the TRBD2 call by TCRdb cannot be tested. The CDR3 has 13 amino acids. Germline-derived CDR1 and CDR2 are DFQATT and SNEGSKA (reference sequence). CDR3 sequence: CSARISGFYEQYF.

The V gene is TRBV7-2, the J gene TRBJ2-7; the TCRdb D gene call, TRBD1, has no DNA to confirm it. CDR3 length equals 14 residues. Germline assignment: CDR1 SGHTA and CDR2 FQGNSA. The CDR3 loop is CASTPDLHSGVQYF.

V usage is TRBV5-4 and J usage is TRBJ2-1; the TCRdb call, TRBD1, lacks DNA for checking. Germline lookup yields CDR1 SGHNT and CDR2 YYREEE (reference sequence). The length of the CDR3 is 15 residues. CDR3 loop: CASSTNQGRYNEQFF.

This sequence joins TRBV21-1 and TRBJ2-7; the TRBD2 assignment by TCRdb is unverifiable without DNA. TRBV21-1 is an annotated pseudogene. The CDR3 totals 15 residues. This CDR3 reads CASSKARGPSYEQYF.

The CDR3 spells CASSLELSSYGYTF. The J gene is TRBJ1-2, the V gene TRBV5-1. The CDR3 contains 14 residues. Germline loops: CDR1 SGHRS, CDR2 YFSETQ.

This sequence joins TRBV7-2 and TRBJ2-1. CDR1 is SGHTA, CDR2 FQGNSA, per germline. The CDR3 runs 15 residues. CDR3 amino acids: CASSLATATYNEQFF.

V usage is TRBV2 and J usage is TRBJ1-1. CDR1 is SNHLY, CDR2 FYNNEI, per germline. The CDR3 extends over 13 amino acids. The CDR3 spells CASSRNLNTEAFF.

The rearrangement joins TRBV5-1 to TRBJ2-7; with no DNA, the TCRdb D assignment of TRBD1 cannot be verified. The CDR3 is 16 residues long. CDR1 is SGHRS, CDR2 YFSETQ, per germline. The CDR3 protein is CASSLDSWDPSYEQYF.

This sequence joins TRBV5-1 and TRBJ2-4; TCRdb calls TRBD1, which cannot be checked without DNA. From germline, CDR1 is SGHRS and CDR2 YFSETQ. This CDR3 region has 16 residues. The CDR3 loop reads CASSLGTGLAKNIQYF.

This chain links TRBV29-1 with TRBJ1-1; the TRBD1 assignment by TCRdb is unverifiable without DNA. The CDR3 contains 15 residues. The V gene's germline CDR1 is SQVTM and CDR2 ANQGSEA. CDR3 sequence reads: CSVVSRTILNTEAFF.

This chain uses TRBV29-1 with TRBJ2-5; no DNA is available, so the TRBD1 call from TCRdb remains unchecked. CDR1 SQVTM and CDR2 ANQGSEA come from the germline V gene. The CDR3 runs 13 residues. CDR3 in amino acids: CSAAGTVQETQYF.

The rearrangement uses TRBV30 and TRBJ2-1; with no DNA, the TCRdb D assignment of TRBD1 cannot be verified. CDR1 and CDR2 from the germline V gene are GTSNPN and SVGIG (reference sequence). This CDR3 comprises 13 residues. The CDR3 sequence: CAWSVGGYNEQFF. Full variable domain (outside the CDR3, taken from reference TRBV30 and TRBJ2-1): SQTIHQWPATLVQPVGSPLSLECTVEGTSNPNLYWYRQAAGRGLQLLFYSVGIGQISSEVPQNLSASRPQDRQFILSSKKLLLSDSGFYLCAWSVGGYNEQFFGPGTRLTVL.

The chain links TRBV19 to TRBJ2-3; the TRBD1 assignment by TCRdb is unverifiable without DNA. Germline assignment: CDR1 LNHDA and CDR2 SQIVND (reference sequence). The CDR3 is made up of 18 amino acids. CDR3 sequence reads: CASSMGRPSGPWRDTQYF.

The chain has TRBV5-6 and TRBJ2-4; TCRdb gives TRBD1 as the D gene, but with no DNA this cannot be confirmed. CDR3 length: 17 amino acids. CDR1 SGHDT and CDR2 YYEEEE come from the germline V gene. CDR3: CASRSRRTELAKNIQYF.